The entry below describes one TCR beta chain. The sample is drawn from a study of cytomegalovirus exposure and HLA in healthy donors. CDR3 length equals 14 residues. After removal of 2 bases from V and 4 bases from J, the junction contained 6 bases not matched to a gene. The germline V gene encodes CDR1 SGHKS and CDR2 YYEKEE (reference sequence). TCRdb keeps only in-frame clones here, not all; method: immunoSEQ multiplex PCR. The data hold about 110,000 clones, with about nine tenths observed a single time. This chain connects TRBV5-5 to TRBJ2-7, with TRBD2 matching over 7 bases. Sequencing was carried out using PBMCs. The origin of this receptor is a young woman in good health and CMV-seropositive. CDR3 nucleotides: TGTGCCAGCAGCTTAGGGAGGGGATCTTACGAGCAGTACTTC. Its protein product is CASSLGRGSYEQYF. The whole variable domain, remainder taken from reference TRBV5-5 and TRBJ2-7, is DAGVTQSPTHLIKTRGQQVTLRCSPISGHKSVSWYQQVLGQGPQFIFQYYEKEERGRGNFPDRFSARQFPNYSSELNVNALLLGDSALYLCASSLGRGSYEQYFGPGTRLTVT.